This is a list of T cell receptor beta chains from one sample in a study of shared T cell receptors in the human thymus. Produced via immunoSEQ multiplex PCR; TCRdb's table is partial and in-frame only. The sample carries under 850,000 clones, over 75% recorded once. In addition, the sample was reused for a study of human thymus T cells.

Sequencing input: thymocytes. The receptors here all came from a boy under three years old with a congenital heart defect. Each CDR3 is given with its conserved first and last residue. Fields, in order: V gene, J gene, CDR3 protein.

v_gene: TRBV12-5; j_gene: TRBJ1-3; CDR3aa: CASGKDTGSGNTIYF
v_gene: TRBV16; j_gene: TRBJ2-7; CDR3aa: CASSQKTSGRVTYEQYF
v_gene: TRBV7-3; j_gene: TRBJ2-1; CDR3aa: CASSQRVAGGSLEGEQFF
v_gene: TRBV30; j_gene: TRBJ2-1; CDR3aa: CAWGPSSSSYNEQFF
v_gene: TRBV10-1; j_gene: TRBJ2-1; CDR3aa: CASSGTGGDNEQFF
v_gene: TRBV7-9; j_gene: TRBJ2-5; CDR3aa: CASSFGPQETQYF
v_gene: TRBV2; j_gene: TRBJ2-7; CDR3aa: CASSEALRHTIAEAYEQYF
v_gene: TRBV7-2; j_gene: TRBJ2-1; CDR3aa: CASSLEGGLNNEQFF
v_gene: TRBV13; j_gene: TRBJ1-1; CDR3aa: CASSYTGTGHTEAFF
v_gene: TRBV29-1; j_gene: TRBJ1-2; CDR3aa: CSVEDRRGQGANRPYGYTF
v_gene: TRBV5-6; j_gene: TRBJ1-2; CDR3aa: CASNPDGGHGYGYTF
v_gene: TRBV7-2; j_gene: TRBJ2-5; CDR3aa: CARLVGRTQYF
v_gene: TRBV4-3; j_gene: TRBJ2-5; CDR3aa: CASSQDKGARETQYF
v_gene: TRBV7-6; j_gene: TRBJ2-1; CDR3aa: CASSLVAGGYSEQFF
v_gene: TRBV4-1; j_gene: TRBJ2-3; CDR3aa: CASSQEGPGGRTDTQYF
v_gene: TRBV5-4; j_gene: TRBJ2-2; CDR3aa: CASSPGTSGSDGELFF
v_gene: TRBV4-3; j_gene: TRBJ2-7; CDR3aa: CASSRDYLTYEQYF
v_gene: TRBV6-1; j_gene: TRBJ2-7; CDR3aa: CASSGGGVHEQYF
v_gene: TRBV4-2; j_gene: .; CDR3aa: CASSQEANSGRAYEQYF
v_gene: TRBV9; j_gene: TRBJ2-3; CDR3aa: CASSGGAHTDTQYF
v_gene: TRBV7-6; j_gene: TRBJ2-7; CDR3aa: CASSAKTGLAISYEQYF
v_gene: TRBV10-2; j_gene: TRBJ2-5; CDR3aa: CASSESNLQETQYF
v_gene: TRBV6-5; j_gene: TRBJ2-1; CDR3aa: CASSYGSGQGFREQFF
v_gene: TRBV28; j_gene: TRBJ1-5; CDR3aa: CASSLPQGLGSQHF
v_gene: TRBV25-1; j_gene: TRBJ1-2; CDR3aa: CASSDQSRGNYGYTF
v_gene: TRBV28; j_gene: TRBJ1-1; CDR3aa: CASSPGTGVRMNTEAFF
v_gene: TRBV9; j_gene: TRBJ1-1; CDR3aa: CASSVGWERNTEAFF
v_gene: TRBV4-1; j_gene: TRBJ2-7; CDR3aa: CASSHPSTSPYEQYF
v_gene: TRBV11-3; j_gene: TRBJ1-2; CDR3aa: CASSSGQDGHGYTF
v_gene: TRBV5-1; j_gene: TRBJ1-2; CDR3aa: CASSLARGEYGYTF
v_gene: TRBV28; j_gene: TRBJ2-7; CDR3aa: CASSLFSRGISYEQYF
v_gene: TRBV4-3; j_gene: TRBJ2-6; CDR3aa: CASSRDSGEANVLTF
v_gene: TRBV18; j_gene: TRBJ2-7; CDR3aa: CASSPRGLGGYEQYF
v_gene: TRBV6-5; j_gene: TRBJ1-1; CDR3aa: CASSRGQGLSTEAFF
v_gene: TRBV4-3; j_gene: TRBJ2-7; CDR3aa: CASSPAASGIRNLYEQYF
v_gene: TRBV4-2; j_gene: TRBJ2-1; CDR3aa: CASSQDMSGRAFTGEQFF
v_gene: TRBV10-3; j_gene: TRBJ2-7; CDR3aa: CAIRPGQRSYEQYF
v_gene: TRBV28; j_gene: TRBJ2-5; CDR3aa: CASRTGEETQYF
v_gene: TRBV14; j_gene: TRBJ1-1; CDR3aa: CASSQDLAEEAFF
v_gene: TRBV6-6; j_gene: TRBJ1-5; CDR3aa: CASSPGDSNRPQHF